This T cell receptor beta chain appears in the sequencing data of a study of blood T cell repertoires in COVID-19. Study in general: The United States, Italy and Spain were the sources of the acute and convalescent COVID-19 samples.

In the source study's methods: Amplification of reference gene primers provided the estimated nucleated cell counts. Assay used: immunoSEQ multiplex PCR; TCRdb lists only in-frame clones, some missing. The D gene and trimming were derived from the DNA, and the V and J assignments and clone size from that table. Of under 200,000 clones in the sample, 88% were seen once. This CDR3 is built from 17 residues. Germline CDR1 and CDR2: LGHNA and YSLEER. The J segment lost 0 bases and the V segment lost 0 bases, leaving 5 bases of the junction unmatched. The material sequenced was peripheral blood. This clonotype originated in a man aged 40-49 years with active or convalescent COVID-19. The gene calls are TRBV4-3 and TRBJ2-1, with TRBD1 matching over 7 bases. The CDR3 DNA reads TGCGCCAGCAGCCAAGACCCCCCAGGGGGCTCCTACAATGAGCAGTTCTTC. This encodes CASSQDPPGGSYNEQFF.